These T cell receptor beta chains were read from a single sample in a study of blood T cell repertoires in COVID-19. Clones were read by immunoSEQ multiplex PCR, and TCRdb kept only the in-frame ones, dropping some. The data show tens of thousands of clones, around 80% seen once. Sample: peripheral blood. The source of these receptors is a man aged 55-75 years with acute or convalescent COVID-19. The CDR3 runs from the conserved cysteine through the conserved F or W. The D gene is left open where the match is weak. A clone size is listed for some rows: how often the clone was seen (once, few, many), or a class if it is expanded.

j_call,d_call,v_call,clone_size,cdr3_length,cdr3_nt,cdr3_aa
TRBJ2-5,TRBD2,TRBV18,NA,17,TGTGCCAGCTCACCAAAGCTGGGACTAGCGGGAGAAGAGACCCAGTACTTC,CASSPKLGLAGEETQYF
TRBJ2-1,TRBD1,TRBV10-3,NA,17,TGTGCCATCAGTGAGTCAAGCCAAACAGGGGGTAGGAATGAGCAGTTCTTC,CAISESSQTGGRNEQFF
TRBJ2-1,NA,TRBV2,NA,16,TGTGCCAGCAGTTCTAGCTTCATGAGCTCCTACAATGAGCAGTTCTTC,CASSSSFMSSYNEQFF
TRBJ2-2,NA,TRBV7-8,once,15,TGTGCCAGCAGCTTAGAATTAGTTCGTACCGGGGAGCTGTTTTTT,CASSLELVRTGELFF
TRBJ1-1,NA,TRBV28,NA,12,TGTGCCAGCAGCAGCGGGACTCCTGAAGCTTTCTTT,CASSSGTPEAFF
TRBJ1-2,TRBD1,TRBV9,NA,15,TGTGCCAGCAGCAGTCCCGGGACAGGGATCTATGGCTACACCTTC,CASSSPGTGIYGYTF
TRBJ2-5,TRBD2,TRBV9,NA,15,TGTGCCAGCAGCGGCCTCGGGGGGGCGGAAGAGACCCAGTACTTC,CASSGLGGAEETQYF
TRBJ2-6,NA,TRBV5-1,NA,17,TGCGCCAGCAGCGAGGGACATGGGGAACCTGGGGCCAACGTCCTGACTTTC,CASSEGHGEPGANVLTF
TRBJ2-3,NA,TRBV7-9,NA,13,TGTGCCAGCAGCGGGAGTAGCACAGATACGCAGTATTTT,CASSGSSTDTQYF
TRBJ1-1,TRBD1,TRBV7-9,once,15,TGTGCCAGCAGCCCCAGGGACAGTTTGAACACTGAAGCTTTCTTT,CASSPRDSLNTEAFF
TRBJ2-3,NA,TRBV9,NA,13,TGTGCCAGCAGCCAGGGGAGGGCAGATACGCAGTATTTT,CASSQGRADTQYF
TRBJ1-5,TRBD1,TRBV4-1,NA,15,TGCGCCAGCAGCCACACACAGGGGGCTGTTGAGCCCCAGCATTTT,CASSHTQGAVEPQHF
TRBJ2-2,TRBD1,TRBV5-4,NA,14,TGTGCCACGTCGGGACAGGGGAACACCGGGGAGCTGTTTTTT,CATSGQGNTGELFF
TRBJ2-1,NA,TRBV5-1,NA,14,TGCGCCAGCAGCGTGGGACTCCCTCTGAGTGAGCAGTTCTTC,CASSVGLPLSEQFF
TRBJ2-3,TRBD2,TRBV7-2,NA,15,TGTGCCAGCAGCTCAAGGGAGGGGTCGCGAGATACGCAGTATTTT,CASSSREGSRDTQYF
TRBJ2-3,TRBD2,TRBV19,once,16,TGTGCCAGTAGTATCGGACTAGCGGGAGGGCCCTATACGCAGTATTTT,CASSIGLAGGPYTQYF
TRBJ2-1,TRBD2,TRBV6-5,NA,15,TGTGCCAGCAGGGTGGGACTAGCTGCCTACAATGAGCAGTTCTTC,CASRVGLAAYNEQFF
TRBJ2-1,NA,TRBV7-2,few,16,TGTGCCAGCAGCTTAGGGAATACAGGTAATTACAATGAGCAGTTCTTC,CASSLGNTGNYNEQFF
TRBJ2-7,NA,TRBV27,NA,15,TGTGCCAGCAGCAGTGCTCCGGACAGCACCTACGAGCAGTACTTC,CASSSAPDSTYEQYF
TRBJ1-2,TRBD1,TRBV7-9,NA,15,TGTGCCAGCAGCCCTGACAGGGGTGAACTCTATGGCTACACCTTC,CASSPDRGELYGYTF
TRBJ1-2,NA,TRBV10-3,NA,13,TGTGCCATCAGTGTATCCGGGGAAGGGGGCTACACCTTC,CAISVSGEGGYTF
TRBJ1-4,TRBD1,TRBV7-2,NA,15,TGTGCCAGCAGCCCCAGACAGGGACTGAATGAAAAACTGTTTTTT,CASSPRQGLNEKLFF
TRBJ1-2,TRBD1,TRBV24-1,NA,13,TGTGCCACCAGTGCGACAGGGACCTATGGCTACACCTTC,CATSATGTYGYTF
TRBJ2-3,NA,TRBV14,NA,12,TGTGCCAGCAGCCAACTTGGCGGGGCGCAGTATTTT,CASSQLGGAQYF
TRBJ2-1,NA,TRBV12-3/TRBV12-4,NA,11,TGTGCCAGCAGCCTACAGGGATTGGCGTTCTTC,CASSLQGLAFF
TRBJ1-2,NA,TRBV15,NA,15,TGTGCCACCAGCAGAGAGGTACAAGGGGCTTCCGGCTACACCTTC,CATSREVQGASGYTF
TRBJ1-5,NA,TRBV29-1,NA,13,TGCAGCGTTGAAGGGGGAGGTGGGCAGCCCCAGCATTTT,CSVEGGGGQPQHF
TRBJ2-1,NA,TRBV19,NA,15,TGTGCCAGCAGCCCGGCCCCGGGATCCTACAATGAGCAGTTCTTC,CASSPAPGSYNEQFF
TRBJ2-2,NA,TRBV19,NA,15,TGTGCCAGTAGTCCTGGACAACTGAACACCGGGGAGCTGTTTTTT,CASSPGQLNTGELFF
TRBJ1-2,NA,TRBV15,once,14,TGTGCCACCAGCAGAACGGGGGGGGCATATGGCTACACCTTC,CATSRTGGAYGYTF
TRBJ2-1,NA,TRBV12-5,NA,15,TGTGCTAGTGGTTTGGGGCGGGCCGATGTAAATGAGCAGTTCTTC,CASGLGRADVNEQFF
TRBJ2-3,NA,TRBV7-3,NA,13,TGTGCCAGCAGCTTAGACTACACAGATACGCAGTATTTT,CASSLDYTDTQYF
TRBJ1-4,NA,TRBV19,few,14,TGTGCCAGTAGTATAGGACCCGGGAATGAAAAACTGTTTTTT,CASSIGPGNEKLFF